Below, 8 T cell receptor beta chains from the same sample are listed, as sequenced in a study of shared T cell receptors in the human thymus (dated by TCRdb to 2020 to 2022). Libraries came from the immunoSEQ multiplex PCR assay. TCRdb re-hosts the immuneACCESS table, in-frame sequences only. Its copies lack some clones; in the studies checked, an unresolved V gene accounts for under half of them, and the cause for the rest is not known. Within this sample are hundreds of thousands of clones, with approximately 85% of them counted one time only. The ten largest make up roughly 0.01% of the sample. These same data were also listed under a study on human thymus T cells.

Sequenced input: thymocytes. Receptor source: a girl under three years old with a congenital heart defect. Donor details come from another sample of the same person, matched by shared clones.

V is TRBV4-1 and J is TRBJ1-5; maybe TRBD1 (5 bases). The length of the CDR3 is 18 residues. V was shortened by 4 bases and J by 4 bases, with 23 bases between the two germline ends. Germline V gene sequence: CDR1 MGHRA, CDR2 YSYEKL. This chain's CDR3 is CASSPNRDSPGKNQPQHF. DNA of the CDR3: TGCGCCAGCAGCCCAAACCGGGACTCCCCCGGGAAAAATCAGCCCCAGCATTTT.

The genes are TRBV2 and TRBJ1-2; 9 bases align to TRBD1. The germline V gene has CDR1 SNHLY and CDR2 FYNNEI. The CDR3 is 17 residues long. Trimming took 6 bases from V and 2 from J; bases not matched to a gene: 13. The CDR3 spells CASRNQTPGTGNYGYTF. DNA for the CDR3: TGTGCCAGCAGAAACCAAACGCCCGGGACAGGGAACTATGGCTACACCTTC.

The J gene is TRBJ2-5, the V gene TRBV2, with 10 positions matching TRBD2. This CDR3 comprises 15 residues. Germline V gene data show CDR1 as SNHLY and CDR2 as FYNNEI. The V and J ends lost 7 bases and 3 bases, in that order; junction bases with no gene match: 8. The CDR3 bases are TGTGCCAGCAACGGACTAGCGGTCCTTGAAGAGACCCAGTACTTC. It yields the protein CASNGLAVLEETQYF.

This clone was seen more than once but under ten times. DNA of the CDR3: TGTGCCAGCTATCAATTTATGGGGAACAGGGGGGCGGATGGCTACACCTTC. It codes for CASYQFMGNRGADGYTF. This chain joins TRBV7-2 and TRBJ1-2; the match to TRBD1 covers 8 bases. The CDR3 spans 17 residues. V lost 8 bases to trimming and J lost 6 bases; unmatched junction nucleotides: 20. Germline V CDR1 and CDR2: SGHTA, FQGNSA.

The chain couples TRBV6-5 to TRBJ1-4; the D gene is possibly TRBD1 (6 bases). Germline V lookup: CDR1 MNHEY, CDR2 SVGAGI. Trimming pared 6 bases from V and 8 bases from J, leaving 10 bases between. The CDR3 is 12 residues long. The CDR3 bases are TGTGCCAGCAGACAGGGAACCGAAAAACTGTTTTTT. This gives the protein CASRQGTEKLFF.

The gene calls are TRBV15 and TRBJ2-5, with 8 bases that match TRBD2. Germline V gene sequence: CDR1 LNHNV, CDR2 YYDKDF (reference sequence). Trimming cost V 5 bases and J 0 bases; bases outside gene matches: 8. The CDR3 consists of 16 residues. The CDR3 here is CATSGRLALYQETQYF. CDR3 sequence (DNA): TGTGCCACCAGCGGTAGACTAGCGCTGTACCAAGAGACCCAGTACTTC.

CDR3 region: CASSPTPGPGSAFF. CDR3 sequence (DNA): TGTGCCAGCAGCCCGACCCCAGGGCCGGGCAGCGCTTTCTTT. The rearrangement uses TRBV6-5 and TRBJ1-1; TRBD1 might be the D (5 bases). Germline V gives CDR1 MNHEY, CDR2 SVGAGI. This CDR3 contains 14 residues. V lost 6 bases, J lost 11 bases, and 22 bases lay in between.

This chain joins TRBV7-9 and TRBJ1-3; possible D gene TRBD1, 5 bases. V was pared by 1 base and J by 5 bases, with 9 bases between. Looked up from germline, CDR1 is SEHNR and CDR2 is FQNEAQ (reference sequence). The CDR3 extends over 14 amino acids. In DNA, the CDR3 is TGTGCCAGCAGCTTAGTCCCAGGGAGAAACACCATATATTTT. This gives the protein CASSLVPGRNTIYF.